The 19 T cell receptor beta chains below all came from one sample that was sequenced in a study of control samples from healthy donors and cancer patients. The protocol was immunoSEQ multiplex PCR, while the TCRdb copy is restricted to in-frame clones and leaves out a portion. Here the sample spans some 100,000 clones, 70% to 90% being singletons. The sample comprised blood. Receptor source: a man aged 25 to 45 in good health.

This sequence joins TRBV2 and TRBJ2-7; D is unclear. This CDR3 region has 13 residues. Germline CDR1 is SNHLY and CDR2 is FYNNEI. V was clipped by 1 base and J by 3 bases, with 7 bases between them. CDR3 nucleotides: TGTGCCAGCAGTGAAGTGTCAGTCTACGAGCAGTACTTC. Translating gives CASSEVSVYEQYF. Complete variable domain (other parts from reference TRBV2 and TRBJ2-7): EPEVTQTPSHQVTQMGQEVILRCVPISNHLYFYWYRQILGQKVEFLVSFYNNEISEKSEIFDDQFSVERPDGSNFTLKIRSTKLEDSAMYFCASSEVSVYEQYFGPGTRLTVT.

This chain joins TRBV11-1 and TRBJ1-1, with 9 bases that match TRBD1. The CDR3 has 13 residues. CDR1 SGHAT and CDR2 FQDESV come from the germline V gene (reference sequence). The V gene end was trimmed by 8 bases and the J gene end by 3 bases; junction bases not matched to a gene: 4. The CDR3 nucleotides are TGTGCCAGCGCAGGACAGGGGTACACTGAAGCTTTCTTT. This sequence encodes CASAGQGYTEAFF.

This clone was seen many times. The CDR3 region has the DNA TGTGCCAGCAGGTATCGGACAGGGGATGGCTACACCTTC. Protein sequence: CASRYRTGDGYTF. V usage is TRBV6-5 and J usage is TRBJ1-2, with 9 nucleotides matching TRBD1. J gave up 6 bases and V 6 bases, and 5 bases lay outside the gene matches. Germline lookup yields CDR1 MNHEY and CDR2 SVGAGI. The CDR3 loop spans 13 amino acids.

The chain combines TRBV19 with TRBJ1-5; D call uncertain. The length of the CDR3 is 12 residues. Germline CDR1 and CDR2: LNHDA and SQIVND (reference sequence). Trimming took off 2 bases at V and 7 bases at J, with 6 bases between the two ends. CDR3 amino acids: CASSISTQPQHF. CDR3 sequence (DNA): TGTGCCAGTAGTATATCGACCCAGCCCCAGCATTTT.

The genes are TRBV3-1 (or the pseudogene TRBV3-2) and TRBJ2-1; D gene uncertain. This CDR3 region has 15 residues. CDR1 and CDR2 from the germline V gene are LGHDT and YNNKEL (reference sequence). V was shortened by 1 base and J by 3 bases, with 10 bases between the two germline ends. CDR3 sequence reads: CASSQGAQLYNEQFF. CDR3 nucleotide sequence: TGTGCCAGCAGCCAAGGGGCCCAGCTCTACAATGAGCAGTTCTTC.

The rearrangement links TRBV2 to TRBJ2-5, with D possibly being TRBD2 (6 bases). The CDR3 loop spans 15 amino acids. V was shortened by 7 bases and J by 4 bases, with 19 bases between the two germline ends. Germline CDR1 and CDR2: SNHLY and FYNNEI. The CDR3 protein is CASTERGVGGETQYF. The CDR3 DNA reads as TGTGCCAGCACCGAGCGAGGCGTGGGAGGAGAGACCCAGTACTTC.

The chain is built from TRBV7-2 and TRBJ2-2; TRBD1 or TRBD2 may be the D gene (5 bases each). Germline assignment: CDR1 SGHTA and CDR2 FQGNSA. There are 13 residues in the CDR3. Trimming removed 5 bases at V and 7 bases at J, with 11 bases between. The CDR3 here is CASSDQGVGELFF. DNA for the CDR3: TGTGCCAGCAGCGACCAGGGAGTCGGGGAGCTGTTTTTT.

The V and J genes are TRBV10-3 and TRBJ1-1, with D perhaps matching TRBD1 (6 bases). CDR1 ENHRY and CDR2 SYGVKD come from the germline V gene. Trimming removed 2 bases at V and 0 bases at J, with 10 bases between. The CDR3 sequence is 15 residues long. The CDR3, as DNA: TGTGCCATCAGTGAGCCCACAGGGCTGAACACTGAAGCTTTCTTT. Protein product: CAISEPTGLNTEAFF.

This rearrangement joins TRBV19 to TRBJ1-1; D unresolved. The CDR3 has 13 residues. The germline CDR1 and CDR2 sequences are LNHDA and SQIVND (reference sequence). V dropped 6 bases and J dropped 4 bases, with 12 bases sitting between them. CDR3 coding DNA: TGTGCCAGTAGCTCGACCTGGGGCACTGAAGCTTTCTTT. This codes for CASSSTWGTEAFF.

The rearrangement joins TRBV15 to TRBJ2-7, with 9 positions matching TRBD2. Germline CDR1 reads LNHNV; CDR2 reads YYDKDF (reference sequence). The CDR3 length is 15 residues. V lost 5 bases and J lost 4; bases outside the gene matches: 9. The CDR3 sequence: CATSLAGQQLYEQYF. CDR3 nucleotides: TGTGCCACCAGCCTAGCGGGGCAACAGCTTTACGAGCAGTACTTC.

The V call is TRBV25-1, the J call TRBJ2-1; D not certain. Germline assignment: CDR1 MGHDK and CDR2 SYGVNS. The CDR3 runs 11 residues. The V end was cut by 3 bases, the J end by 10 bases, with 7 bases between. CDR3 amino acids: CASSDLKEQFF. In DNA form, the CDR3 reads TGTGCCAGCAGTGATCTGAAAGAGCAGTTCTTC.

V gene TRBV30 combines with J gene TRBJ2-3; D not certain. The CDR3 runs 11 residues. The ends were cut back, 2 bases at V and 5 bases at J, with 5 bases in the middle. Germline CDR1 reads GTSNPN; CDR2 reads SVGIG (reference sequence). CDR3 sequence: CAWSRLDTQYF. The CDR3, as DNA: TGTGCCTGGAGTAGACTAGATACGCAGTATTTT. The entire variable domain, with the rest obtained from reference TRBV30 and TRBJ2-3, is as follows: SQTIHQWPATLVQPVGSPLSLECTVEGTSNPNLYWYRQAAGRGLQLLFYSVGIGQISSEVPQNLSASRPQDRQFILSSKKLLLSDSGFYLCAWSRLDTQYFGPGTRLTVL.

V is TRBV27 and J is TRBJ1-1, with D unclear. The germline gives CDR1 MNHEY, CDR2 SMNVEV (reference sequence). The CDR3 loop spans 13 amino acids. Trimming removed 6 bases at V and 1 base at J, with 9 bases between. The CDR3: CASSPKRNTEAFF. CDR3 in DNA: TGTGCCAGCAGCCCCAAGCGGAACACTGAAGCTTTCTTT.

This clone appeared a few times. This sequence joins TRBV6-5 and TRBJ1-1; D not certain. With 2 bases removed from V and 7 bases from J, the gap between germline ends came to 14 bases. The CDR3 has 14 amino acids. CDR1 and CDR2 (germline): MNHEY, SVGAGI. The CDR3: CASSYGRQPIEAFF. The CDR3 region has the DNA TGTGCCAGCAGTTACGGCAGGCAACCGATTGAAGCTTTCTTT.

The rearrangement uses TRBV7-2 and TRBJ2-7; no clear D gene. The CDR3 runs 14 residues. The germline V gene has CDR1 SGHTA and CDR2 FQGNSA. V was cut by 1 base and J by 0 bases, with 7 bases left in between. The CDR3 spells CASSLGGISYEQYF. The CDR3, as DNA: TGTGCCAGCAGCTTAGGTGGGATCTCCTACGAGCAGTACTTC.

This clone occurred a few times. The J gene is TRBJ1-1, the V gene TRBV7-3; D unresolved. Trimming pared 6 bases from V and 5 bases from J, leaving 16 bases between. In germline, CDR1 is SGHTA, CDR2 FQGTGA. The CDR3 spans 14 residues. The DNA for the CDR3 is TGTGCCAGCAGGGCCGGGATCTCGGGGACTGAAGCTTTCTTT. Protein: CASRAGISGTEAFF.

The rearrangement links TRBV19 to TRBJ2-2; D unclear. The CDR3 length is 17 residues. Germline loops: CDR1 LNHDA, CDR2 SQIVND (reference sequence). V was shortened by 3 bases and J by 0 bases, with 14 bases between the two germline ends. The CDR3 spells CASSIPNSYSNTGELFF. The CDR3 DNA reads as TGTGCCAGTAGTATCCCAAACAGCTACTCGAACACCGGGGAGCTGTTTTTT.

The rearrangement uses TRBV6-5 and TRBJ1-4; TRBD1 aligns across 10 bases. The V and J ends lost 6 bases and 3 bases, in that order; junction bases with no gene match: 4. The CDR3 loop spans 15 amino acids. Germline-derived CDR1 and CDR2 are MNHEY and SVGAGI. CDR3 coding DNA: TGTGCCAGCAGCGCTGGGACAGGGGCTAATGAAAAACTGTTTTTT. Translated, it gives CASSAGTGANEKLFF.

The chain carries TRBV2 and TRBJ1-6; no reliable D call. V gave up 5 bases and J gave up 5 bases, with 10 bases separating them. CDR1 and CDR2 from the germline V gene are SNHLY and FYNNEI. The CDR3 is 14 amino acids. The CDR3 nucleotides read TGTGCCAGCAGTAGGACGGATCATAATTCACCCCTCCACTTT. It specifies CASSRTDHNSPLHF.